One sample yielded the 27 T cell receptor beta chains listed below, sequenced in a study of beta chain features in type 1 diabetes (dated 2018 in TCRdb). General conclusions and limits of the study: In all four CD4+ subsets, TCRB CDR3 length was moderately but significantly shorter in type 1 diabetes patients.

These TCRs' antigens remain unknown. Library prep was done by the immunoSEQ multiplex PCR assay. The entire amount of isolated RNA was reverse transcribed using the High Capacity cDNA Reverse Transcription Kit, so the sequenced TCRB transcripts were expressed ones. TCRdb retrieved this table from immuneACCESS and kept in-frame rearrangements only. Not all clones are present; in checked studies, unresolved V genes account for under half, and no reason is known for the remainder. Here the sample has about 260,000 clones; roughly 20% occur a single time. The ten largest clonotypes hold less than 0.03% of the sample. Sample: naive CD4+ T cells from blood. Reading the label with the study, this specimen's cell subset or site is: true naive CD4+ T cells. Receptors originate from a middle-aged woman with type 1 diabetes.

The chain carries TRBV19 and TRBJ2-5; D gene unclear. The CDR3 has 14 residues. The V gene's germline CDR1 is LNHDA and CDR2 SQIVND (reference sequence). V was cut by 5 bases and J by 5 bases, with 15 bases left in between. CDR3: CASSLSRSRETQYF. The CDR3, as DNA: TGTGCCAGTAGTCTTTCCAGGTCACGGGAGACCCAGTACTTC.

This clone has more than one count but fewer than ten. The V gene is TRBV7-2, the J gene TRBJ1-1; D gene ambiguous. Germline V gene sequence: CDR1 SGHTA, CDR2 FQGNSA. This CDR3 comprises 13 residues. V was clipped by 6 bases and J by 1 base, with 9 bases between them. Here the CDR3 DNA reads TGTGCCAGCAGTCCCTGGGCGAACACTGAAGCTTTCTTT. Translated: CASSPWANTEAFF. The full variable domain, rest sourced from reference TRBV7-2 and TRBJ1-1, is GAGVSQSPSNKVTEKGKDVELRCDPISGHTALYWYRQSLGQGLEFLIYFQGNSAPDKSGLPSDRFSAERTGGSVSTLTIQRTQQEDSAVYLCASSPWANTEAFFGQGTRLTVV.

The chain is built from TRBV30 and TRBJ1-2, with D tentatively TRBD1 (5 bases). V lost 0 bases to trimming and J lost 6 bases, with 11 bases between them. This CDR3 has 13 amino acids. Germline V lookup: CDR1 GTSNPN, CDR2 SVGIG (reference sequence). CDR3 loop: CAWSVQQGNGYTF. The CDR3 DNA follows: TGTGCCTGGAGTGTACAGCAGGGTAATGGCTACACCTTC.

V gene TRBV30 combines with J gene TRBJ2-5, with 7 bases matching TRBD2. Germline CDR1 is GTSNPN and CDR2 is SVGIG (reference sequence). Germline trimming cut 5 bases from V and 5 bases from J; bases unmatched to any gene: 11. This CDR3 has 14 residues. DNA for the CDR3: TGTGCCTGGGGGACCGGGACTAAAATTGAGACCCAGTACTTC. Encoded protein: CAWGTGTKIETQYF.

This clone was picked up a small number of times. V is TRBV28 and J is TRBJ1-5; D perhaps matches TRBD1 (6 bases). This CDR3 is 15 amino acids long. V lost 4 bases, J lost 2 bases, and 12 bases lay in between. Germline loops: CDR1 MDHEN, CDR2 SYDVKM. The CDR3 loop reads CASSSGQLGNQPQHF. The CDR3, as DNA: TGTGCCAGCAGTTCTGGACAGTTGGGCAATCAGCCCCAGCATTTT.

A few counts support this clone. The V call is TRBV27, the J call TRBJ2-1, with 7 positions matching TRBD1. The CDR3 runs 14 residues. The V segment lost 4 bases and the J segment 6 bases; nucleotides outside the gene matches: 6. Germline V lookup: CDR1 MNHEY, CDR2 SMNVEV (reference sequence). CDR3 nucleotides: TGTGCCAGCAGTTCCGGACAGGAATTCAATGAGCAGTTCTTC. Translated: CASSSGQEFNEQFF.

This clone was observed a few times. The chain joins TRBV2 to TRBJ1-5; the D gene is possibly TRBD1 (5 bases). With 2 bases removed from V and 3 bases from J, the gap between germline ends came to 14 bases. The CDR3 is 16 residues long. CDR1 and CDR2 (germline): SNHLY, FYNNEI. In DNA form, the CDR3 reads TGTGCCAGCAGTGAATTGGGTCAGGGTAACAATCAGCCCCAGCATTTT. Amino acid sequence: CASSELGQGNNQPQHF.

The V call is TRBV29-1, the J call TRBJ2-6; D is perhaps TRBD1 (6 bases). The CDR3 covers 17 residues. With 5 bases removed from V and 0 bases from J, the gap between germline ends came to 17 bases. Germline lookup yields CDR1 SQVTM and CDR2 ANQGSEA. CDR3 loop: CSVPDRQVTSGANVLTF. The CDR3 coding sequence is TGCAGCGTTCCAGATCGACAGGTAACCTCTGGGGCCAACGTCCTGACTTTC.

This clone was seen a few times. The rearrangement uses TRBV5-1 and TRBJ2-1; 8 bases map to TRBD1. Trimming removed 5 bases from V and 2 bases from J; junction bases left unmatched: 6. This CDR3 spans 15 amino acids. CDR1 is SGHRS and CDR2 is YFSETQ in the germline V gene. The CDR3 DNA reads TGCGCCAGCAGGGGCGGCAGGGGGCCCTACAATGAGCAGTTCTTC. This translates into CASRGGRGPYNEQFF.

This clone was observed a handful of times. The chain recombines TRBV28 with TRBJ2-7; TRBD1 might be the D (5 bases). V was shortened by 1 base and J by 13 bases, with 14 bases between the two germline ends. This CDR3 spans 12 amino acids. Germline V gene sequence: CDR1 MDHEN, CDR2 SYDVKM. The CDR3 is CASSLLGRAIYF. Here the CDR3 DNA reads TGTGCCAGCAGTTTATTGGGCAGGGCGATCTACTTC.

The genes are TRBV7-3 and TRBJ2-5; the D gene is possibly TRBD2 (5 bases). This CDR3 has 14 residues. Germline V gene sequence: CDR1 SGHTA, CDR2 FQGTGA. Trimming pared 2 bases from V and 2 bases from J, leaving 9 bases between. CDR3 nucleotide sequence: TGTGCCAGCAGCTTAGGCACGGGGCAAGAGACCCAGTACTTC. Protein sequence: CASSLGTGQETQYF.

This clone has only a few counts. The chain carries TRBV29-1 and TRBJ1-1, with D unresolved. Germline V CDR1 and CDR2: SQVTM, ANQGSEA. There are 14 residues in the CDR3. V lost 1 base and J lost 2, with 11 bases in between. As DNA, the CDR3 is TGCAGCGTTGAAGCGGTAGGGAGAAACACTGAAGCTTTCTTT. It translates to CSVEAVGRNTEAFF.

This clone has only a few counts. The CDR3 region has the DNA TGTGCCTGGAGCACAGGCAATCAGCCCCAGCATTTT. Its translation is CAWSTGNQPQHF. This chain connects TRBV30 to TRBJ1-5; D not resolved. CDR3 length: 12 amino acids. Germline V gene lookup returns CDR1 GTSNPN and CDR2 SVGIG (reference sequence). Trimming shortened V by 3 bases and J by 2 bases, and 5 bases separated the two germline ends.

The sample holds a few counts of this clone. The chain's CDR3 is CASSPTGSTEAFF. CDR3 nucleotides: TGTGCCAGCAGCCCCACAGGGTCCACTGAAGCTTTCTTT. The chain uses TRBV7-9 and TRBJ1-1, with D possibly being TRBD1 (6 bases). In germline, CDR1 is SEHNR, CDR2 FQNEAQ (reference sequence). The CDR3 covers 13 residues. The germline V and J ends were trimmed by 5 bases and 4 bases, with 11 bases remaining between them.

There are a few counts of this clone. This chain joins TRBV7-8 and TRBJ2-5; 7 nucleotides match TRBD2. CDR1 SGHVS and CDR2 FQNEAQ come from the germline V gene. The length of the CDR3 is 14 residues. Unmatched junction bases numbered 6, after V lost 5 bases and J lost 3 bases. This CDR3 is CASSPVGGEETQYF. DNA of the CDR3: TGTGCCAGCAGCCCTGTGGGGGGGGAAGAGACCCAGTACTTC.

A few counts support this clone. The CDR3 bases are TGCGCCAGCAGCCAGGTCGGGACTAGCGGGAGGTACAATGAGCAGTTCTTC. This encodes CASSQVGTSGRYNEQFF. The chain recombines TRBV4-1 with TRBJ2-1; 15 bases agree with TRBD2. The V segment lost 3 bases and the J segment 4 bases; nucleotides outside the gene matches: 4. Germline values: CDR1 MGHRA, CDR2 YSYEKL. CDR3 length equals 17 residues.

The J gene is TRBJ2-3, the V gene TRBV29-1; the D gene is possibly TRBD2 (6 bases). V lost 8 bases and J 0 bases, leaving 18 bases between the germline ends. The germline V gene has CDR1 SQVTM and CDR2 ANQGSEA. The CDR3 covers 15 residues. CDR3 region: CSSLGTAASTDTQYF. The CDR3, as DNA: TGCAGCTCCCTCGGGACTGCTGCTAGCACAGATACGCAGTATTTT.

This clone was seen only once. The chain employs TRBV6-6 and TRBJ2-1; 9 positions match TRBD1. Germline CDR1 MNHNY, CDR2 SVGAGI (reference sequence). The CDR3 is 12 amino acids. V shed 7 bases, J shed 12 bases, and the junction held 7 bases outside the gene matches. CDR3 protein: CASTGQGIGQFF. The CDR3 DNA is TGTGCCAGCACCGGACAGGGGATCGGGCAGTTCTTC.

The chain uses TRBV28 and TRBJ1-2; 7 bases agree with TRBD1. J gave up 8 bases and V 5 bases, and 5 bases lay outside the gene matches. Germline V lookup: CDR1 MDHEN, CDR2 SYDVKM. This CDR3 contains 12 residues. CDR3 in amino acids: CASSPTGDGYTF. CDR3 in DNA: TGTGCCAGCAGTCCAACAGGGGACGGCTACACCTTC.

This clone turned up a few times. This rearrangement joins TRBV16 to TRBJ1-2, with D maybe TRBD1 (6 bases). V was cut by 4 bases and J by 10 bases, with 13 bases left in between. Germline V gene lookup returns CDR1 KGHSY and CDR2 FQNENV. CDR3 length: 12 residues. The CDR3 here is CASSLQTGLYTF. The CDR3 DNA follows: TGTGCCAGCAGCCTCCAGACAGGACTCTACACCTTC.

The chain joins TRBV28 to TRBJ2-1, with D tentatively TRBD2 (6 bases). The CDR3 loop spans 14 amino acids. V gave up 5 bases and J gave up 10 bases, with 18 bases separating them. Germline V CDR1 and CDR2: MDHEN, SYDVKM. The CDR3 DNA follows: TGTGCCAGCAGTACCGGGACTCCCGGTAGAGAGCAGTTCTTC. It codes for CASSTGTPGREQFF.

This clone has more than one count but fewer than ten. This chain links TRBV2 with TRBJ2-1; maybe TRBD2 (5 bases). V lost 0 bases and J lost 3, with 12 bases in between. Germline V gives CDR1 SNHLY, CDR2 FYNNEI. The CDR3 covers 16 residues. CDR3 region: CASSEAGLDLYNEQFF. For the CDR3, the DNA is TGTGCCAGCAGTGAAGCCGGACTGGATCTCTACAATGAGCAGTTCTTC.

Only a few counts were recorded for this clone. The V gene is TRBV14, the J gene TRBJ1-1, with TRBD1 identical over 7 bases. Trimming at V came to 7 bases and at J to 5 bases, leaving 7 bases not matched to a gene. CDR1 is SGHDN, CDR2 FVKESK, per germline. The CDR3 is made up of 13 amino acids. CDR3 region: CASIDRVGTEAFF. For the CDR3, the DNA is TGTGCCAGCATCGACAGGGTCGGTACTGAAGCTTTCTTT.

Comments on this clone: The sample holds other DNA sequences that translate to the same CDR3. V and J are TRBV28 and TRBJ1-5; D ambiguous. Germline V gene sequence: CDR1 MDHEN, CDR2 SYDVKM. The CDR3 totals 11 residues. The ends were cut back, 5 bases at V and 4 bases at J, with 3 bases in the middle. The CDR3: CASSTNQPQHF. The CDR3 region has the DNA TGTGCCAGCAGTACTAATCAGCCCCAGCATTTT. Variable domain in full (rest from reference TRBV28 and TRBJ1-5): DVKVTQSSRYLVKRTGEKVFLECVQDMDHENMFWYRQDPGLGLRLIYFSYDVKMKEKGDIPEGYSVSREKKERFSLILESASTNQTSMYLCASSTNQPQHFGDGTRLSIL.

This chain uses TRBV7-9 with TRBJ2-7; D may be TRBD1 (5 bases). Trimming took 6 bases from V and 2 from J, leaving 14 bases between them. Germline CDR1 SEHNR, CDR2 FQNEAQ (reference sequence). The CDR3 loop spans 14 amino acids. The CDR3 reads CASRSFPTAYEQYF. The CDR3 DNA reads as TGTGCCAGCAGAAGCTTCCCGACAGCCTACGAGCAGTACTTC.

The chain employs TRBV5-4 and TRBJ2-1; D uncertain. Deletions cut 4 bases from V and 0 bases from J, with 8 bases between. Germline V gene lookup returns CDR1 SGHNT and CDR2 YYREEE (reference sequence). CDR3 length: 14 amino acids. The CDR3 spells CASSVTGSYNEQFF. CDR3 in DNA: TGTGCCAGCAGCGTGACGGGCTCCTACAATGAGCAGTTCTTC.

This clone showed up just a few times. The sample holds other DNA sequences that translate to the same CDR3. J is TRBJ1-2 and V is TRBV4-1, with TRBD1 as a possible D gene (6 bases). V lost 1 base, J lost 5 bases, and 14 bases lay in between. The germline CDR1 and CDR2 sequences are MGHRA and YSYEKL. There are 15 residues in the CDR3. The CDR3 region is CASSQGSGTTYGYTF. In nucleotides, the CDR3 is TGCGCCAGCAGCCAAGGGAGCGGGACAACATATGGCTACACCTTC.